This T cell receptor (beta chain) is drawn from a study of cytomegalovirus exposure and HLA in healthy donors. Study summary: The same platform was used for the 130 or so validation repertoires as for the roughly 670 first-cohort repertoires, as reported in a later analysis.

Only in-frame clones appear in the TCRdb table, and some are missing; sequencing was by immunoSEQ multiplex PCR. Found here are about 110,000 clones, roughly 90% of them singletons; the top ten hold under 1.5%. General study findings and limits: Cytomegalovirus-associated status was assigned to approximately 160 TCR beta chains. Among TCR sequences, most were rare, though some public TCRs appeared in many donors. In vitro confirmation showed a few CMV-associated chains to be CMV antigen specific.

The V and J ends lost 6 bases and 12 bases respectively, with 21 bases between them. The CDR3 totals 14 residues. The germline gives CDR1 SNHLY, CDR2 FYNNEI. On this clone: Its antigen is undetermined.

The TCR was taken from a woman under 40 in good health and CMV-seropositive. Sample: PBMCs. This chain joins TRBV2 and TRBJ2-1; TRBD1 might be the D (5 bases). The DNA of the CDR3 is TGTGCCAGCAGCGGGCCCCCCAGGGATTTCCGGCAGTTCTTC. As protein: CASSGPPRDFRQFF.